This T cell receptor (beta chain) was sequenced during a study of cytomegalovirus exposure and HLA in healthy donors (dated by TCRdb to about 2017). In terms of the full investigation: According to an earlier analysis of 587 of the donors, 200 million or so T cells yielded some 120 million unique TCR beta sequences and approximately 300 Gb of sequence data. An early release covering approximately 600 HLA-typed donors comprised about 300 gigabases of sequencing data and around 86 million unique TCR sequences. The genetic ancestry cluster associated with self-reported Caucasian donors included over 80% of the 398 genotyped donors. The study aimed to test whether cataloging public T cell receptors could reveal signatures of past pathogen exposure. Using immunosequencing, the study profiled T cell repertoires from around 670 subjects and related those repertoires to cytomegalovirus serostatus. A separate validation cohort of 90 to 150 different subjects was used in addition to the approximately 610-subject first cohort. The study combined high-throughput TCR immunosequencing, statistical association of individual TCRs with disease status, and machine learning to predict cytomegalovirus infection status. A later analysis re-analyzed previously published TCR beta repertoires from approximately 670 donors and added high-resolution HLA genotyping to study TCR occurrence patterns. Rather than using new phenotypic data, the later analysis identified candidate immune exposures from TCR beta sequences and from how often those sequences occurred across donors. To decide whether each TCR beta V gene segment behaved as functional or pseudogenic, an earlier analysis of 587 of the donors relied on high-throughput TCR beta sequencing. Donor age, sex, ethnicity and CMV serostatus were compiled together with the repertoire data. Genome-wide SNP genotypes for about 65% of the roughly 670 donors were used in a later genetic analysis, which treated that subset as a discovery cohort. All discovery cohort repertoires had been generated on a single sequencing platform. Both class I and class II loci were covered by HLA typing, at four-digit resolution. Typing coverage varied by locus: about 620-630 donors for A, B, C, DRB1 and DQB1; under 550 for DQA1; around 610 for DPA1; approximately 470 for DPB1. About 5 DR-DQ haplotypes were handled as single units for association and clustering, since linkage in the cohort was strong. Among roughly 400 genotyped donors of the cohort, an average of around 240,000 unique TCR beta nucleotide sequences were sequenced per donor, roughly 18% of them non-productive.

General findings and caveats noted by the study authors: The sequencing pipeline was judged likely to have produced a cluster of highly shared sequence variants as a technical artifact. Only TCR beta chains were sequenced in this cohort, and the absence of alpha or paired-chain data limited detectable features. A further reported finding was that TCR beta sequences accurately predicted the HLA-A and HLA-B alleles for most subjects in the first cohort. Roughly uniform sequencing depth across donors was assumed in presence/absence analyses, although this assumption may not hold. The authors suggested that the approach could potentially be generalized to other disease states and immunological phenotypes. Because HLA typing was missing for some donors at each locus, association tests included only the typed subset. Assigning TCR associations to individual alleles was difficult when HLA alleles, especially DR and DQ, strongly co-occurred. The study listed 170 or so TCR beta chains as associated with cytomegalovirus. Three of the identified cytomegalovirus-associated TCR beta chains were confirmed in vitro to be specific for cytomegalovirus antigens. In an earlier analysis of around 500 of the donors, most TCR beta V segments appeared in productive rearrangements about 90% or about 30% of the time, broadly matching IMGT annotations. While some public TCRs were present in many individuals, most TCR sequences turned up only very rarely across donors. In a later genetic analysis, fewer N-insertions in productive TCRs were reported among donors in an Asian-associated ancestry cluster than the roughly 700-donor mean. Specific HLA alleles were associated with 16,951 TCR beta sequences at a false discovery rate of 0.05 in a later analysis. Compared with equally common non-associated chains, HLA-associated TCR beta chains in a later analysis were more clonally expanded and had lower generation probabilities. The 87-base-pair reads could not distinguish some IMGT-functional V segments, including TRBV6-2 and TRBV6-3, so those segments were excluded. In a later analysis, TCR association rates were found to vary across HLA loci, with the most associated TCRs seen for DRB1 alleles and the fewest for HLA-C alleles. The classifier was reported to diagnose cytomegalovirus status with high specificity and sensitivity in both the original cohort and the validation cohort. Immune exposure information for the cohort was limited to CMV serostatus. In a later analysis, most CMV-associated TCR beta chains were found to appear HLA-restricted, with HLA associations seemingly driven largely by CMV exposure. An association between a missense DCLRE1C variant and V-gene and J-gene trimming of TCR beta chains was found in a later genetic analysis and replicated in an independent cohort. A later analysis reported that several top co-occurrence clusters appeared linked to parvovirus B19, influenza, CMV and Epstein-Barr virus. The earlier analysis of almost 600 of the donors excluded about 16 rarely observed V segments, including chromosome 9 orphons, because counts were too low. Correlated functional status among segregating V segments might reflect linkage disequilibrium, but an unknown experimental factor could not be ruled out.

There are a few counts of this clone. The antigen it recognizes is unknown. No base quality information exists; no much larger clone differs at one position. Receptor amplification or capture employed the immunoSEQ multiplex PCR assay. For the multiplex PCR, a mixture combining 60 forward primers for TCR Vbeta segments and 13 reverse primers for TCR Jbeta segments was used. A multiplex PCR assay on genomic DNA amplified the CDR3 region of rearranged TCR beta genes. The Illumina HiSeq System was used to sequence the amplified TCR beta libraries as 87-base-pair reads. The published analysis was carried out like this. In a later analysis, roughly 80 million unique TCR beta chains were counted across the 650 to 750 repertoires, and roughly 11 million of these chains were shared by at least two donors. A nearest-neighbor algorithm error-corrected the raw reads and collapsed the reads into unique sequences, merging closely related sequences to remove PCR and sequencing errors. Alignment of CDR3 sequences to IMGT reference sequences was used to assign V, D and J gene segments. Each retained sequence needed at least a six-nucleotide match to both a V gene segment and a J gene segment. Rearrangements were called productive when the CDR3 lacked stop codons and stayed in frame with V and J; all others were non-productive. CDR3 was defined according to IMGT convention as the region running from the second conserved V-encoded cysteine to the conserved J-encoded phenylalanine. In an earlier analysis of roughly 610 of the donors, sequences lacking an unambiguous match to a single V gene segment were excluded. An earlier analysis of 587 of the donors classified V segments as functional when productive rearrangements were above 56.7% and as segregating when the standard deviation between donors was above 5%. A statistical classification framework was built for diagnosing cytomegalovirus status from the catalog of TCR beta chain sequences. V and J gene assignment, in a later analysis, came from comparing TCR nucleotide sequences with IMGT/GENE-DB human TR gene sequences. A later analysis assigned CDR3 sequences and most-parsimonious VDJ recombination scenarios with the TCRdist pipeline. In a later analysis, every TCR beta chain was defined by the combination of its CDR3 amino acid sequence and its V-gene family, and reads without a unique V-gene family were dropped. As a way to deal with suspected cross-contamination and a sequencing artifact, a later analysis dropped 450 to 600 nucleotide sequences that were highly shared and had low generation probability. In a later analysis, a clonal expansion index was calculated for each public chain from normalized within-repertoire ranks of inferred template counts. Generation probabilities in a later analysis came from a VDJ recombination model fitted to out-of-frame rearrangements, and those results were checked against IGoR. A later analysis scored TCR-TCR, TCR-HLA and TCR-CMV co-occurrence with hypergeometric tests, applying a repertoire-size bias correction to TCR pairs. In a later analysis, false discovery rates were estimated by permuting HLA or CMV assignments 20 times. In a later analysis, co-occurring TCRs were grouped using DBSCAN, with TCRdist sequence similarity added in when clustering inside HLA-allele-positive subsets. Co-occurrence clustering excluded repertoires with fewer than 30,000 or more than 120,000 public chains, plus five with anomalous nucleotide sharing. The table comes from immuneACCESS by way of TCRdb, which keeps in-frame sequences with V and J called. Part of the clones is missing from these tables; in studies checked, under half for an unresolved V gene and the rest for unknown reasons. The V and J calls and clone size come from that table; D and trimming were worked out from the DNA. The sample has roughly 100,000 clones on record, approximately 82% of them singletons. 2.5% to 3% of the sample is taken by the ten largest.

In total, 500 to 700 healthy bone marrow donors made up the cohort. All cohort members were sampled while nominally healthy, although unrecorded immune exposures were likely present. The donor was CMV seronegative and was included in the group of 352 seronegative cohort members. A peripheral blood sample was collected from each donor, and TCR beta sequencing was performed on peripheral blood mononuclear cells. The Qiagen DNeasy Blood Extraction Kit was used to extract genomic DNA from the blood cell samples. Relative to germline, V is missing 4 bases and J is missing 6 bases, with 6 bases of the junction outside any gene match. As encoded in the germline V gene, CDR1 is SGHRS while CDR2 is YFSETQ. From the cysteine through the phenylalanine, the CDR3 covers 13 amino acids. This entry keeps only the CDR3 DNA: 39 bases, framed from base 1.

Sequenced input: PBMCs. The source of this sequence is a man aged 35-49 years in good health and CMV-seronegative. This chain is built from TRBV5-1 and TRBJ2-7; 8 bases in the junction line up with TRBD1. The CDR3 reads CASSTGGSLEQYF. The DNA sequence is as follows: TGCGCCAGCAGCACAGGGGGATCCCTCGAGCAGTACTTC.